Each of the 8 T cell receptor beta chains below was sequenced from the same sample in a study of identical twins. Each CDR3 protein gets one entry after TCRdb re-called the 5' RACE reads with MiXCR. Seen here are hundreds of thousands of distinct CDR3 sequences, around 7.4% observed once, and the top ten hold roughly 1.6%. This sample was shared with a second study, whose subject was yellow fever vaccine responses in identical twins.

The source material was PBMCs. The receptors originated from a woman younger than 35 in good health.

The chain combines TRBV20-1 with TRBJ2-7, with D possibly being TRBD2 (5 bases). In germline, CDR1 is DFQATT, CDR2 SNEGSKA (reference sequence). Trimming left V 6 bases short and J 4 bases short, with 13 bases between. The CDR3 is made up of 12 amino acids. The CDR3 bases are TGCAGTGCAACCAGACGGGGTTACGAGCAGTACGTC. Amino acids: CSATRRGYEQYV.

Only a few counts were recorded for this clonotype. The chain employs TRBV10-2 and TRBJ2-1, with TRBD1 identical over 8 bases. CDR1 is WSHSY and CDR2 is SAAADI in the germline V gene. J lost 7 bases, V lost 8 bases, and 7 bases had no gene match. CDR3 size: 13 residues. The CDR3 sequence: CASGRTGINEQFF. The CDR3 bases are TGCGCCAGCGGTAGGACAGGGATAAATGAGCAGTTCTTC.

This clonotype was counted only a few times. CDR3 residues: CSASGPSGNTDTQYF. The CDR3 DNA reads as TGCAGTGCAAGTGGCCCTAGCGGAAACACAGATACGCAGTATTTT. V is TRBV20-1 and J is TRBJ2-3; 7 bases match TRBD2. The CDR3 runs to 15 residues. Trimming took 6 bases from V and 2 from J; bases not matched to a gene: 11. Germline CDR1 DFQATT, CDR2 SNEGSKA (reference sequence).

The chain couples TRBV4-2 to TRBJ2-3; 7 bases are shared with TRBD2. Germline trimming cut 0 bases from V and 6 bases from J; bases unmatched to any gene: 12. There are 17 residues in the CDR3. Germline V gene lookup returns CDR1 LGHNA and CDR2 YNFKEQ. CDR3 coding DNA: TGTGCCAGCAGCCAAGATCTTGGCGGGAGCCGTTTTGATACGCAGTATTTT. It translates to CASSQDLGGSRFDTQYF.

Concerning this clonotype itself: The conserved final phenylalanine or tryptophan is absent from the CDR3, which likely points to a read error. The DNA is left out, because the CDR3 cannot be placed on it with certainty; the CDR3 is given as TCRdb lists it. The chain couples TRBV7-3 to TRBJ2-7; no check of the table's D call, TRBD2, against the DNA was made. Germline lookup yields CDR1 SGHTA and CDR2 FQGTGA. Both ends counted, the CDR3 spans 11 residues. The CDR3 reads CASSLGGLHFS.

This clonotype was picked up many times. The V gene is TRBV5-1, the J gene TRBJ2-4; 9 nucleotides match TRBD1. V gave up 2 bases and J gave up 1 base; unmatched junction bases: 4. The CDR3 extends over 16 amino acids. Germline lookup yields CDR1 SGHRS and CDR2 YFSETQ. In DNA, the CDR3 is TGCGCCAGCAGCTTACAGGGGGCACGTGCCAAAAACATTCAGTACTTC. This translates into CASSLQGARAKNIQYF.

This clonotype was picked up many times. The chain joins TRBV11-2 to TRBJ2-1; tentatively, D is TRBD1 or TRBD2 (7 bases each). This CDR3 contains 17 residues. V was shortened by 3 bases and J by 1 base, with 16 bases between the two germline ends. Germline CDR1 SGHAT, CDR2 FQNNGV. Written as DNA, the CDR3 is TGTGCCAGCAGCTTGTTCGGGCAGGGGGGGTCCTACAATGAGCAGTTCTTC. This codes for CASSLFGQGGSYNEQFF. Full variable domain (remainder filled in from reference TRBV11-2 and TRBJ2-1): EAGVAQSPRYKIIEKRQSVAFWCNPISGHATLYWYQQILGQGPKLLIQFQNNGVVDDSQLPKDRFSAERLKGVDSTLKIQPAKLEDSAVYLCASSLFGQGGSYNEQFFGPGTRLTVL.

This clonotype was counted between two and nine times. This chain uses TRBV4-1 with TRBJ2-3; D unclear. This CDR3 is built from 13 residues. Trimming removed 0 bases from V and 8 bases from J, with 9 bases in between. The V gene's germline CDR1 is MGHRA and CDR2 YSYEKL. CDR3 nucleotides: TGCGCCAGCAGCCAAGACGCCCTGAGTACGCAGTATTTT. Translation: CASSQDALSTQYF.